In its sample, the clone carrying this TCR beta chain was seen a few times. A second PCR of 7 to 11 cycles used a sample-barcoded 5' primer and a J-beta primer mix. Via MiXCR, TCRdb re-called the 5' RACE reads, giving one row per CDR3 protein. The sample lists about 1.5 million distinct CDR3 sequences; 40% to 45% were seen once. These data originate in a study of blood T cells in healthy people across ages. This CDR3 contains 15 residues. Germline CDR1 LGHDT, CDR2 YNNKEL (reference sequence). Trimming took 1 base from V and 2 from J, leaving 10 bases between them. No fewer than 7 million PBMCs went into each sample. A minimum of 6 micrograms of total RNA was extracted per sample.

The source material was blood. This sequence originates from a young woman in good health. The chain has TRBV3-1 and TRBJ2-3; TRBD1 might be the D (5 bases). The CDR3 DNA reads as TGTGCCAGCAGCCAAGCGAAGACAGCCACAGATACGCAGTATTTT. This encodes CASSQAKTATDTQYF.